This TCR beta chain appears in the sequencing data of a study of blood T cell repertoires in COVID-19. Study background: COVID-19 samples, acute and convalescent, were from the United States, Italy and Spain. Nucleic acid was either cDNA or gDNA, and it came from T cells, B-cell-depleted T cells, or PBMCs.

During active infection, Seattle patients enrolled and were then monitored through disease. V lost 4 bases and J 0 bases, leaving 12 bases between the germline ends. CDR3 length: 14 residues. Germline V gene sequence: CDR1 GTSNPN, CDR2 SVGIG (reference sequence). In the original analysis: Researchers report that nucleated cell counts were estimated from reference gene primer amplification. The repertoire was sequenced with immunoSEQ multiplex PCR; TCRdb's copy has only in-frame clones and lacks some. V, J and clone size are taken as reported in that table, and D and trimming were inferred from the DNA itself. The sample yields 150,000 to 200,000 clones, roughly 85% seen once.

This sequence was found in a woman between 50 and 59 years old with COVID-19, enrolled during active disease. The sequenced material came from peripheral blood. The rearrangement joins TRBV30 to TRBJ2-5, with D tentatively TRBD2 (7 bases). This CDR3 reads CAWKAGGHQETQYF. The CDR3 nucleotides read TGTGCCTGGAAAGCCGGGGGGCACCAAGAGACCCAGTACTTC. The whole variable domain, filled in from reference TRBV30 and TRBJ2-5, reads SQTIHQWPATLVQPVGSPLSLECTVEGTSNPNLYWYRQAAGRGLQLLFYSVGIGQISSEVPQNLSASRPQDRQFILSSKKLLLSDSGFYLCAWKAGGHQETQYFGPGTRLLVL.